The entry below describes one T cell receptor (beta chain). Its antigen is unknown. This sample was taken from a study of beta chain features in type 1 diabetes. Turning to the study itself: Across the samples, roughly 99 million sorted cells were examined in total.

There are 13 residues in the CDR3. CDR1 and CDR2 from the germline V gene are SGHDT and YYEEEE. V shed 3 bases and J 7 bases; nucleotides not matched to a gene: 1. General study points: Researchers report that Type 1 diabetes patients had moderately but significantly shorter TCRB CDR3s across all four CD4+ subsets.

As every portion of the isolated RNA was reverse transcribed, the sequencing read expressed TCRB transcripts. Profiled with immunoSEQ multiplex PCR; TCRdb holds only in-frame clones, not every one. The sample carries some 140,000 clones, 7% to 10% recorded once. This rearrangement joins TRBV5-6 to TRBJ1-6; 7 bases line up with TRBD1. The origin of this receptor is a man aged 30-40 years with type 1 diabetes. Material: central memory CD4+ T cells from blood. The CDR3: CASSWDRNSPLHF. DNA of the CDR3: TGTGCCAGCAGCTGGGACAGAAATTCACCCCTCCACTTT.